This T cell receptor (beta chain) was captured by sequencing in a study of T-cell memory formation after mild COVID-19. Study overall: Among the donors, TCR clusters were largely specific to each donor.

Study-level results: Clones that contracted from day 15 to 85 had balanced CD4/CD8; later expanders were CD4+ biased.

It was 5'RACE with constant-segment primers that produced the TCR alpha and TCR beta cDNA libraries, which carried sample barcodes and UMIs. TCRdb ran MiXCR on the 5' RACE reads and lists one entry per CDR3 protein. In the table there are roughly 170,000 distinct CDR3 sequences, 15% to 20% of which are singletons. V was cut by 5 bases and J by 9 bases, with 20 bases left in between. The CDR3 sequence is 15 residues long. Germline V gene lookup returns CDR1 MNHNY and CDR2 SVGAGI (reference sequence). Worth noting for this clonotype: What it binds is not known.

Sequencing input: PBMCs or a T cell subset sorted from them (not recorded which). The sequence was collected from a man between 18 and 35 years old who had mild COVID-19 (a few samples of this study predate the infection). Cell type and time point are not known. J is TRBJ1-5 and V is TRBV6-6; D is possibly TRBD1 (5 bases). CDR3 region: CASSGGNPEDRPQHF. The CDR3 bases are TGTGCCAGCAGTGGGGGGAACCCCGAGGATCGGCCCCAGCATTTT.